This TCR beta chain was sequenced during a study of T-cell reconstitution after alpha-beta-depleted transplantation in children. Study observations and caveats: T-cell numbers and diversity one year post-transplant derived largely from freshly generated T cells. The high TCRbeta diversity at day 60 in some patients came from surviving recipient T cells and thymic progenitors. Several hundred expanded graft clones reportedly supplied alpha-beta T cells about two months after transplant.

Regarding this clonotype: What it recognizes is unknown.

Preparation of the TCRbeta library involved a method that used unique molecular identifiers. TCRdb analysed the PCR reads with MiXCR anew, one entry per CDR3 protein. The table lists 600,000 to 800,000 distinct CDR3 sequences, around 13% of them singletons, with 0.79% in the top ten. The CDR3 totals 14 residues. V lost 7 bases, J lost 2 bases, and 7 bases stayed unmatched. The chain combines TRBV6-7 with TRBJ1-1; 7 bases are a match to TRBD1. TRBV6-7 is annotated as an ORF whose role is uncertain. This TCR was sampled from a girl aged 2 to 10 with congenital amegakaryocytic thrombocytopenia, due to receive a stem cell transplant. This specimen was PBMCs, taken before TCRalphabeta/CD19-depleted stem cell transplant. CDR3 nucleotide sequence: TGTGCCAGCAAGAACTGGACAGGAAACACTGAAGCTTTCTTT. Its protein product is CASKNWTGNTEAFF.